This TCR beta chain was sequenced during a study of T cell responses to AZD1222 COVID-19 vaccine. Here immunoSEQ multiplex PCR was the method, and the copy in TCRdb shows in-frame clones only, minus some. The sample contains about 120,000 clones, around 88% of which appear only once. The CDR3 extends over 14 amino acids. CDR1 is SQVTM, CDR2 ANQGSEA, per germline. V trimming: 6 bases; J trimming: 11 bases; junction bases outside the gene matches: 14. This receptor was obtained from an adult in good health. This chain connects TRBV29-1 to TRBJ2-1; 9 positions match TRBD1. This sample comprised peripheral blood, obtained on day 0 of AZD1222 vaccination. CDR3 amino acids: CSVPWTGVGGKQFF. CDR3 coding DNA: TGCAGCGTCCCCTGGACAGGGGTCGGTGGGAAGCAGTTCTTC.